This record looks at one T cell receptor (beta chain) sequence and its context. The data were taken from a study of blood T cell repertoires in COVID-19. For the study at large: Acute and convalescent COVID-19 samples came from the United States, Italy and Spain. Sample material is recorded as cDNA or gDNA derived from T cells, B-cell-depleted T cells, or PBMCs.

As originally analysed: Amplifying reference gene primers gave estimates of nucleated cell counts. Clones were read by immunoSEQ multiplex PCR, and TCRdb kept only the in-frame ones, dropping some. V and J calls and clone size are those listed in that table; D and trimming were worked out from the DNA. The table shows about 400,000 clones, with about 88% occurring only once. Germline assignment: CDR1 SGHVS and CDR2 FNYEAQ. V dropped 1 base and J dropped 1 base, with 20 bases sitting between them. The CDR3 length is 19 residues. The sequenced sample consisted of peripheral blood. The TCR sequence derives from a human donor in a cohort sampled during active COVID-19. This chain uses TRBV7-6 with TRBJ1-5, with unresolved D. CDR3 nucleotide sequence: TGTGCCAGCAGCTTAGACGCCAGAAGGAGGTTAATGAGCAATCAGCCCCAGCATTTT. This gives the protein CASSLDARRRLMSNQPQHF.